The T cell receptor (beta chain) described here comes from a study of blood T cell repertoires in COVID-19. Across the study: The cDNA or gDNA used as material had been derived from T cells, B-cell-depleted T cells, or PBMCs.

This CDR3 is built from 16 residues. Trimming cost V 4 bases and J 4 bases; bases outside gene matches: 10. Germline CDR1 reads KGHDR; CDR2 reads SFDVKD. In the original analysis: Estimation of nucleated cell counts relied on the amplification of reference gene primers. The assay was immunoSEQ multiplex PCR, and TCRdb's table has in-frame clones only and misses some. The DNA gave D and trimming, while V, J and clone size come from that table. The sample yields 340,000 or so clones, 80% to 90% seen once. The study recruited people aged roughly 18 to 100 years across approximately 23 US areas. The chain joins TRBV24-1 to TRBJ2-5; 8 bases are shared with TRBD1. This TCR derives from a woman aged 40 to 50 with acute COVID-19. The sample comprised PBMCs or T cells enriched from blood (not recorded which). This CDR3 is CATSETGGTVRETQYF. For the CDR3, the DNA is TGTGCCACCAGTGAAACAGGGGGGACTGTCCGAGAGACCCAGTACTTC.